These 24 T cell receptor beta chains originate from one sample sequenced in a study of T cell changes during pregnancy in multiple sclerosis. Clones were sequenced by immunoSEQ multiplex PCR, and TCRdb holds only the in-frame ones, with some missing. The data show around 34,000 clones, with roughly 90% seen just once and roughly 0.55% held by the top ten. Here the sequenced sample was CD4+ T cells from peripheral blood mononuclear cells, taken in the second trimester of pregnancy. All receptors derive from a female donor with multiple sclerosis, enrolled in a pregnancy study.

V gene TRBV6-4 combines with J gene TRBJ2-7; 7 bases align to TRBD2. V was clipped by 6 bases and J by 4 bases; unmatched bases: 15. This CDR3 has 16 amino acids. The germline gives CDR1 MRHNA, CDR2 SNTAGT. The CDR3, as DNA: TGTGCCAGCAGACCGACGGGGAGGGGAGAAAGTTACGAGCAGTACTTC. Translated, it gives CASRPTGRGESYEQYF.

The chain combines TRBV5-1 with TRBJ1-1; TRBD1 matches 10 bases. Germline V gene data show CDR1 as SGHRS and CDR2 as YFSETQ. The CDR3 has 18 amino acids. Trimming removed 3 bases from V and 1 base from J; junction bases left unmatched: 12. The CDR3 coding sequence is TGCGCCAGCAGCTCAGGAAATAGACAGGGGGCCAAGAACACTGAAGCTTTCTTT. Translated, it gives CASSSGNRQGAKNTEAFF.

The chain links TRBV7-9 to TRBJ1-1; TRBD1 agrees at 7 bases. This CDR3 contains 15 residues. The trim removed 0 bases at V and 8 bases at J, leaving 9 bases unmatched. Germline V gene data show CDR1 as SEHNR and CDR2 as FQNEAQ (reference sequence). Written as DNA, the CDR3 is TGTGCCAGCAGCTTAGCCTTATTAGGGGGCTCCGAAGCTTTCTTT. Amino acid sequence: CASSLALLGGSEAFF.

V usage is TRBV30 and J usage is TRBJ2-1; 13 bases map to TRBD2. Germline CDR1 GTSNPN, CDR2 SVGIG (reference sequence). The CDR3 has 13 amino acids. Losses at the gene ends were 1 base for V and 11 bases for J; bases not matched to a gene: 2. The CDR3 spells CAWSEGTSGKQFF. CDR3 DNA: TGTGCCTGGAGTGAGGGGACTAGCGGGAAGCAGTTCTTC.

This clone has only one observation. This chain links TRBV7-3 with TRBJ2-3; 14 nucleotides align to TRBD2. V gave up 4 bases and J gave up 1 base; unmatched junction bases: 4. From germline, CDR1 is SGHTA and CDR2 FQGTGA. The CDR3 has 17 residues. This CDR3 reads CASSSTSGRAGTDTQYF. The CDR3 DNA reads as TGTGCCAGCAGCTCGACTAGCGGGAGGGCGGGCACAGATACGCAGTATTTT. The full variable domain, with the rest looked up from reference TRBV7-3 and TRBJ2-3, is GAGVSQTPSNKVTEKGKYVELRCDPISGHTALYWYRQSLGQGPEFLIYFQGTGAADDSGLPNDRFFAVRPEGSVSTLKIQRTERGDSAVYLCASSSTSGRAGTDTQYFGPGTRLTVL.

This clone was detected only a few times. This chain connects TRBV5-4 to TRBJ1-1; 9 bases fit TRBD1. The CDR3 is 15 amino acids. The V segment lost 4 bases and the J segment 1 base; nucleotides outside the gene matches: 5. CDR1 and CDR2 (germline): SGHNT, YYREEE (reference sequence). The CDR3 DNA sequence: TGTGCCAGCAGCCGGGAGGGACAGGGGAACACTGAAGCTTTCTTT. Translation: CASSREGQGNTEAFF.

This clone appeared a few times. This chain uses TRBV19 with TRBJ1-2, with D hard to call. Germline V gene sequence: CDR1 LNHDA, CDR2 SQIVND (reference sequence). There are 11 residues in the CDR3. V lost 3 bases, J lost 6 bases, and 5 bases lay in between. The CDR3: CASSMGDGYTF. Written as DNA, the CDR3 is TGTGCCAGTAGTATGGGCGATGGCTACACCTTC.

This sequence joins TRBV10-3 and TRBJ2-1; 7 bases align to TRBD1. The CDR3 is 15 residues long. V dropped 3 bases and J dropped 0; count of bases not matched to a gene: 2. CDR1 and CDR2 from the germline V gene are ENHRY and SYGVKD. The CDR3 reads CAISDPGGSYNEQFF. The CDR3, as DNA: TGTGCCATCAGTGACCCAGGGGGCTCCTACAATGAGCAGTTCTTC.

The rearrangement links TRBV6-5 to TRBJ2-3; D remains unclear. The length of the CDR3 is 14 residues. Germline V gene lookup returns CDR1 MNHEY and CDR2 SVGAGI. With 5 bases removed from V and 1 base from J, the gap between germline ends came to 10 bases. The CDR3 here is CASSPQDRTDTQYF. Written as DNA, the CDR3 is TGTGCCAGCAGTCCCCAGGATCGCACAGATACGCAGTATTTT.

The chain carries TRBV29-1 and TRBJ2-1; TRBD1 might be the D (6 bases). Germline loops: CDR1 SQVTM, CDR2 ANQGSEA. V shed 4 bases and J shed 7 bases, with 17 bases lying between them. The CDR3 is 14 amino acids. CDR3 in amino acids: CSVVVGGRFNEQFF. CDR3 DNA: TGCAGCGTTGTCGTTGGGGGCCGGTTTAATGAGCAGTTCTTC.

This rearrangement joins TRBV5-4 to TRBJ1-3; the D gene is possibly TRBD1 (6 bases). V lost 2 bases and J 0 bases, leaving 24 bases between the germline ends. The length of the CDR3 is 20 residues. Germline-derived CDR1 and CDR2 are SGHNT and YYREEE (reference sequence). The CDR3 DNA is TGTGCCAGCAGCTTTGGCAGGGGCTCTCCTTTTTTGAGCTCTGGAAACACCATATATTTT. Amino acid sequence: CASSFGRGSPFLSSGNTIYF.

The chain has TRBV20-1 and TRBJ1-1; no definite D call. Trimming shortened V by 1 base and J by 5 bases, and 5 bases separated the two germline ends. The CDR3 loop spans 11 amino acids. Germline V gene lookup returns CDR1 DFQATT and CDR2 SNEGSKA (reference sequence). The CDR3 DNA is TGCAGTGCTAGAGCCGGGACTGAAGCTTTCTTT. Amino acids: CSARAGTEAFF.

The CDR3 DNA follows: TGTGCCAGTAGTATTCGACTCTTGCAGGGGGTTAGGACTGAAGCTTTCTTT. Its translation is CASSIRLLQGVRTEAFF. This sequence joins TRBV19 and TRBJ1-1, with TRBD1 matching over 7 bases. The junction had 15 bases not matched to a gene; V was cut back by 3 bases and J by 5 bases. Germline assignment: CDR1 LNHDA and CDR2 SQIVND (reference sequence). The CDR3 has 17 amino acids.

Concerning this clone itself: One end of the junction varies from germline; a read error may be responsible. The chain uses TRBV4-2 and TRBJ2-4, with 10 positions matching TRBD2. The germline CDR1 and CDR2 sequences are LGHNA and YNFKEQ. This CDR3 has 17 residues. The CDR3 coding sequence is TGTGCCAGCAGCCAAGATTCGAGCGGGAGGGCCACAAACATTCAGTACTTC. This sequence encodes CASSQDSSGRATNIQYF.

The chain recombines TRBV6-5 with TRBJ1-1; D possibly corresponds to TRBD1 (5 bases). Germline assignment: CDR1 MNHEY and CDR2 SVGAGI. Trimming removed 6 bases at V and 2 bases at J, with 13 bases between. The CDR3 consists of 14 residues. CDR3 bases: TGTGCCAGCAGCACCAGGGAGGGCAACACTGAAGCTTTCTTT. Translated, it gives CASSTREGNTEAFF.

The chain recombines TRBV7-9 with TRBJ2-7; the D gene is possibly TRBD2 (6 bases). There are 14 residues in the CDR3. The V gene's germline CDR1 is SEHNR and CDR2 FQNEAQ (reference sequence). Trimming removed 3 bases at V and 2 bases at J, with 11 bases between. This chain's CDR3 is CASSFGTRTYEQYF. The CDR3 nucleotides read TGTGCCAGCAGCTTTGGGACTCGAACCTACGAGCAGTACTTC.

The chain employs TRBV27 and TRBJ2-5, with 7 bases identical to TRBD1. The germline CDR1 and CDR2 sequences are MNHEY and SMNVEV (reference sequence). The CDR3 extends over 14 amino acids. With V trimmed by 5 bases and J by 5 bases, 8 bases remained unmatched. The CDR3 DNA sequence: TGTGCCAGCAGTCCGAGGGGGCGTTGGGAGACCCAGTACTTC. This encodes CASSPRGRWETQYF.

The chain recombines TRBV5-1 with TRBJ2-3; 8 bases fit TRBD2. Germline assignment: CDR1 SGHRS and CDR2 YFSETQ. The CDR3 sequence is 14 residues long. The ends lost 4 bases at V and 1 base at J; junction bases unmatched: 2. The CDR3 sequence is CASSPGGGTDTQYF. The CDR3 DNA is TGCGCCAGCAGCCCGGGGGGGGGCACAGATACGCAGTATTTT.

This chain links TRBV6-1 with TRBJ1-1, with 7 bases identical to TRBD1. The junction had 12 bases not matched to a gene; V was cut back by 1 base and J by 4 bases. Per germline, CDR1 MNHNS and CDR2 SASEGT. The CDR3 runs to 17 residues. This CDR3 is CASSEGFGGRGFTEAFF. The CDR3 DNA follows: TGTGCCAGCAGTGAAGGGTTCGGAGGCAGGGGGTTCACTGAAGCTTTCTTT.

The rearrangement joins TRBV7-2 to TRBJ2-7; the D is unclear. Germline V CDR1 and CDR2: SGHTA, FQGNSA. V lost 5 bases and J 4 bases, leaving 6 bases between the germline ends. The CDR3 has 11 residues. The CDR3 DNA follows: TGTGCCAGCAGCGCTAGGTACGAGCAGTACTTC. It translates to CASSARYEQYF.

This clone occurred a few times. The sample has other DNA sequences that encode this CDR3 too. V gene TRBV7-9 combines with J gene TRBJ1-2; unclear D gene. CDR3 size: 12 residues. Germline CDR1 and CDR2: SEHNR and FQNEAQ (reference sequence). The V and J ends lost 5 bases and 3 bases respectively, with 7 bases between them. CDR3 protein: CASSLSDYGYTF. The CDR3 DNA is TGTGCCAGCAGCCTAAGCGACTATGGCTACACCTTC.

Worth noting for this clone: One end of the junction varies from germline; a read error may be responsible. The CDR3 spells CASSRQATSAPLF. CDR3 nucleotide sequence: TGTGCCAGCAGCCGTCAGGCGACTAGCGCCCCCCTCTTC. The chain carries TRBV14 and TRBJ2-7, with 8 bases matching TRBD2. CDR3 length: 13 residues. Germline values: CDR1 SGHDN, CDR2 FVKESK.

The chain uses TRBV18 and TRBJ2-7, with TRBD2 identical over 7 bases. There are 13 residues in the CDR3. Germline loops: CDR1 KGHSH, CDR2 LQKENI. The V and J ends lost 4 bases and 5 bases, in that order; junction bases with no gene match: 5. The chain's CDR3 is CASSQEGGNEQYF. The CDR3 DNA follows: TGTGCCAGCTCACAGGAGGGAGGGAACGAGCAGTACTTC.

The chain couples TRBV4-3 to TRBJ2-7; 7 nucleotides line up with TRBD2. The CDR3 is made up of 16 amino acids. Per the germline V gene, CDR1 is LGHNA and CDR2 is YSLEER. V shed 0 bases and J 0 bases; nucleotides not matched to a gene: 5. Here the CDR3 reads CASSQELASSSYEQYF. CDR3 sequence (DNA): TGCGCCAGCAGCCAAGAACTAGCGAGTAGCTCCTACGAGCAGTACTTC.